Listed here are 13 T cell receptor beta chains from one sample, sequenced in a study of T cells in Graves' hyperthyroidism and ophthalmopathy (dated by TCRdb to between 2018 and 2021). Library prep was done by multiplex PCR. TCRdb names Illumina HiSeq 2000 as the instrument used. Amplification of TCR beta CDR3 regions was carried out from RNA transcripts. The first round of RT-PCR for the TCR CDR3 was performed with the HTBI primer set and the Qiagen OneStep RT-PCR kit. The public sequencing data were trimmed at Q25 with fastp and processed into clonotypes with MiXCR by TCRdb, which kept only in-frame beta chains. Entries that share a CDR3 protein sequence are merged under the most common genes and DNA. The sample data list 250,000 to 300,000 distinct CDR3 sequences, and more than 10% of these were observed just once. Roughly 8.5% of the sample comes from the top ten. Sequenced sample: blood. The receptors shown here come from a woman in her thirties with Graves' hyperthyroidism that later progressed to Graves' ophthalmopathy.

V gene TRBV27 combines with J gene TRBJ2-7; the match to TRBD1 covers 8 bases. V gave up 0 bases and J gave up 3 bases; unmatched junction bases: 1. This CDR3 spans 14 amino acids. Germline lookup yields CDR1 MNHEY and CDR2 SMNVEV (reference sequence). CDR3 region: CASSLSGTGYEQYF. DNA of the CDR3: TGTGCCAGCAGTTTATCCGGGACAGGCTACGAGCAGTACTTC.

The rearrangement links TRBV4-3 to TRBJ2-1; D ambiguous. The germline V and J ends were trimmed by 2 bases and 2 bases, with 10 bases remaining between them. The V gene's germline CDR1 is LGHNA and CDR2 YSLEER. The CDR3 runs to 15 residues. The CDR3 reads CASSQTSYTYNEQFF. CDR3 DNA sequence: TGCGCCAGCAGCCAAACTTCATACACCTACAATGAGCAGTTCTTC.

The table lists this clonotype with a few counts. The V and J genes are TRBV19 and TRBJ2-6; TRBD1 matches at 10 bases. With 5 bases clipped from V and 2 bases from J, the junction kept 3 bases outside the gene matches. The CDR3 has 16 residues. Per germline, CDR1 LNHDA and CDR2 SQIVND (reference sequence). The CDR3 DNA is TGTGCCAGTAGTGTGACAGGGGGCGCTGGGGCCAACGTCCTGACTTTC. Amino acid sequence: CASSVTGGAGANVLTF.

In its sample, this clonotype was seen many times. This chain uses TRBV28 with TRBJ1-2; tentative D call: TRBD1 (5 bases). The CDR3 is 16 residues long. V was clipped by 4 bases and J by 5 bases, with 20 bases between them. Per germline, CDR1 MDHEN and CDR2 SYDVKM. The CDR3 bases are TGTGCCAGCAGTTCTGCCCAGGGAAATCGGGCGTATGGCTACACCTTC. Translation gives CASSSAQGNRAYGYTF.

The table lists this clonotype with many counts. The V gene is TRBV9, the J gene TRBJ2-1; D gene ambiguous. V lost 0 bases, J lost 7 bases, and 11 bases lay in between. The germline CDR1 and CDR2 sequences are SGDLS and YYNGEE. The CDR3 is 14 amino acids. The CDR3 coding sequence is TGTGCCAGCAGCGTAGGTAGTTCTGGGAATGAGCAGTTCTTC. Protein: CASSVGSSGNEQFF.

This clonotype came up many times. This rearrangement joins TRBV28 to TRBJ1-3; no clear D. Trimming pared 4 bases from V and 0 bases from J, leaving 13 bases between. The CDR3 covers 16 residues. Germline V lookup: CDR1 MDHEN, CDR2 SYDVKM. The CDR3 loop is CASSSLGRSSGNTIYF. For the CDR3, the DNA is TGTGCCAGCAGTTCGCTCGGACGGTCCTCTGGAAACACCATATATTTT.

A word on this clonotype: A read error may be the cause here, since a much bigger clone is one base away. The chain has TRBV13 and TRBJ2-1; 7 bases match TRBD2. The CDR3 spans 14 residues. In germline, CDR1 is PRHDT, CDR2 FYEKMQ (reference sequence). CDR3 residues: CASQRESSYNEQLF. The CDR3 bases are TGTGCCAGCCAGCGGGAAAGCTCCTACAATGAGCAGCTCTTC.

This clonotype was seen repeatedly, ten times or more. This chain uses TRBV19 with TRBJ1-5, with D possibly TRBD1 on 6 matching bases. The CDR3 loop spans 15 amino acids. Germline V CDR1 and CDR2: LNHDA, SQIVND (reference sequence). Between the trimmed V and J ends, which lost 9 bases and 1 base, there was a span of 16 bases. CDR3 nucleotides: TGTGCCAGCCGTGGGGGCAGTAGCAGCAATCAGCCCCAGCATTTT. It specifies CASRGGSSSNQPQHF.

This clonotype was counted between two and nine times. Just one base apart from a much larger clone, this may be a read error. This chain uses TRBV7-2 with TRBJ2-5; 11 bases fit TRBD2. Germline CDR1 SGHTA, CDR2 FQGNSA. This CDR3 region has 16 residues. CDR3 DNA: TGTGCCAGCAGCTTTACTAGCGGGGGAAACTCAGAGACCCAGTGCTTC. Translation gives CASSFTSGGNSETQCF.

The table lists this clonotype with many counts. The genes are TRBV5-4 and TRBJ2-1; TRBD2 matches at 14 bases. From germline, CDR1 is SGHNT and CDR2 YYREEE (reference sequence). CDR3 length: 16 amino acids. With 3 bases clipped from V and 7 bases from J, the junction kept 6 bases outside the gene matches. CDR3 loop: CASSYPGTSGRNEQFF. CDR3 bases: TGTGCCAGCAGCTACCCCGGGACTAGCGGGAGAAATGAGCAGTTCTTC.

This clonotype appeared many times. The DNA of the CDR3 is TGTGCCAGCAGCTTAGGAGTGGGGGCGAAAGGCTACACCTTC. This codes for CASSLGVGAKGYTF. The chain employs TRBV11-2 and TRBJ1-2; TRBD1 is a possible D gene (6 bases). The CDR3 length is 14 residues. Trimming removed 1 base at V and 8 bases at J, with 14 bases between. Germline V gene sequence: CDR1 SGHAT, CDR2 FQNNGV.

There are many counts of this clonotype. The chain carries TRBV28 and TRBJ1-4; no clear D. V lost 5 bases to trimming and J lost 8 bases, with 15 bases between them. CDR3 length: 14 amino acids. Germline CDR1 reads MDHEN; CDR2 reads SYDVKM. CDR3 DNA: TGTGCCAGCAGTGAGGCGGGCCCTGTGGAAAAACTGTTTTTT. It encodes CASSEAGPVEKLFF.

This clonotype was counted between two and nine times. For the CDR3, the DNA is TGCAGCGTTGAAGCGGACGGTAATGAAAAACTGTTTTTT. Translated: CSVEADGNEKLFF. The chain links TRBV29-1 to TRBJ1-4; D is undetermined. From germline, CDR1 is SQVTM and CDR2 ANQGSEA. Between the trimmed V and J ends, which lost 1 base and 4 bases, there was a span of 7 bases. This CDR3 is built from 13 residues. The complete variable domain, with remaining parts taken from reference TRBV29-1 and TRBJ1-4, reads SAVISQKPSRDICQRGTSLTIQCQVDSQVTMMFWYRQQPGQSLTLIATANQGSEATYESGFVIDKFPISRPNLTFSTLTVSNMSPEDSSIYLCSVEADGNEKLFFGSGTQLSVL.